The source of this T cell receptor beta chain is a study of blood T cell repertoires in COVID-19. Participants reported their clinical history, and cohort assignment relied on those reports. The CDR3 loop spans 13 amino acids. After removal of 7 bases from V and 5 bases from J, the junction contained 5 bases not matched to a gene. Germline V gene lookup returns CDR1 LNHDA and CDR2 SQIVND (reference sequence). TCRdb's table, derived via immunoSEQ multiplex PCR, lists solely in-frame clones and lacks some. This sample has about 300,000 clones; just under 90% occur once, and the top ten carry under 3.5%.

The clonotype was recovered from a woman between 45 and 65 years old who had been exposed to COVID-19. V gene TRBV19 combines with J gene TRBJ2-7; 10 bases align to TRBD1. The source material was PBMCs or T cells enriched from blood (not recorded which). DNA of the CDR3: TGTGCCAGTACAGGGACAGGGGACCACGAGCAGTACTTC. It is translated as CASTGTGDHEQYF.